This section outlines one T cell receptor beta chain sequence together with its context. The data stem from a study of CD8 T cells in Susac syndrome. Trimming removed 6 bases from V and 7 bases from J; junction bases left unmatched: 10. This CDR3 is 15 amino acids long. RNA was extracted with the RNeasy kit, and a quantity of about 0.5 to 1 ug was reverse transcribed using random hexamers. The method of amplification for TCR beta CDR3 was immunoSEQ multiplex PCR, covering 54 Vbeta and 13 Jbeta. TCRdb itself ran the immunoSEQ multiplex PCR reads through MiXCR, one entry per CDR3 protein. The repertoire holds roughly 200,000 distinct CDR3 sequences, with approximately 95% as singletons. Healthy donors served as the controls. They were matched for age and sex.

The V and J genes are TRBV12-3 or TRBV12-4 and TRBJ2-2, with TRBD2 identical over 8 bases. This TCR was recovered from a human donor in good health. The specimen sequenced was CD4+ T cells from PBMCs. The CDR3 DNA reads TGTGCCAGCAGGCCATATAGCGGGAAGGACGGGGAGCTGTTTTTT. Translation: CASRPYSGKDGELFF.